The 18 T cell receptor beta chains below come from one sample, sequenced in a study of identical twins. TCRdb redid the calling of the 5' RACE reads with MiXCR, one entry per CDR3 protein. The table includes some 1,600,000 distinct CDR3 sequences, less than 40% detected once. The sample taken for sequencing was cord blood. The receptors here all came from a newborn girl in good health.

This clonotype was observed a few times. The chain combines TRBV29-1 with TRBJ2-7; possible D gene TRBD2, 5 bases. V lost 7 bases and J 7 bases, leaving 17 bases between the germline ends. CDR1 is SQVTM and CDR2 is ANQGSEA in the germline V gene. The CDR3 runs 12 residues. CDR3 coding DNA: TGCAGCGCCCGTCACGGACTCAATGAGCAGTACTTC. Amino acids: CSARHGLNEQYF.

This clonotype came up a few times. The chain recombines TRBV27 with TRBJ2-1; 7 nucleotides match TRBD2. Trimming took 7 bases from V and 8 from J; bases not matched to a gene: 8. Germline V lookup: CDR1 MNHEY, CDR2 SMNVEV (reference sequence). The CDR3 runs to 13 residues. The CDR3 DNA reads TGTGCCAGCACCCCGGGACTAATCGATGAGCAGTTCTTC. Encoded protein: CASTPGLIDEQFF.

The gene calls are TRBV6-2 or TRBV6-3 and TRBJ1-5, with no clear D. Trimming removed 7 bases from V and 5 bases from J, with 12 bases in between. Looked up from germline, CDR1 is MNHEY and CDR2 is SVGEGT. The CDR3 runs 13 residues. The CDR3 protein is CASTNPPYQPQHF. The DNA for the CDR3 is TGTGCCAGCACCAACCCACCTTATCAGCCCCAGCATTTT.

Turning to this clonotype: A much larger clone lies one base from this, so it may be a read error. The gene calls are TRBV20-1 and TRBJ2-1, with TRBD2 matching over 8 bases. The J call may be in error: the DNA end matches TRBJ2-7 better. The CDR3 has 17 residues. Per the germline V gene, CDR1 is DFQATT and CDR2 is SNEGSKA (reference sequence). CDR3: CSARPGGPYMGNNEQYF. CDR3 DNA sequence: TGCAGTGCTAGACCGGGAGGGCCCTATATGGGTAACAATGAGCAGTACTTC.

Of note for this clonotype: One base away lies a much larger clone, so this may be a sequencing read error. The V call is TRBV27, the J call TRBJ2-3; 9 bases map to TRBD2. This CDR3 spans 16 amino acids. The germline gives CDR1 MNHEY, CDR2 SMNVEV (reference sequence). DNA of the CDR3: TGTGCCAGCAGTCTTGGAAGCGGGGGGAGGACAGATACGAAGTATTTT. Its translation is CASSLGSGGRTDTKYF.

The CDR3 bases are TGTGCCAGCAGCCAAGATCCGCGGGGCACTGGGGCCAACGTCCTGACTTTC. This translates into CASSQDPRGTGANVLTF. This chain joins TRBV4-2 and TRBJ2-6, with D maybe TRBD2 (6 bases). Trimming left V 0 bases short and J 2 bases short, with 11 bases between. Germline V gene data show CDR1 as LGHNA and CDR2 as YNFKEQ. The CDR3 sequence is 17 residues long.

This clonotype was seen only once. V is TRBV12-3 or TRBV12-4 and J is TRBJ1-5; D unresolved. V lost 3 bases, J lost 0 bases, and 12 bases lay in between. The CDR3 runs 16 residues. The CDR3 protein is CASSLISPRSNQPQHF. As DNA, the CDR3 is TGTGCCAGCAGTTTGATCAGCCCCCGTAGCAATCAGCCCCAGCATTTT.

This rearrangement joins TRBV25-1 to TRBJ2-1, with unresolved D. The CDR3 has 11 amino acids. V was pared by 5 bases and J by 10 bases, with 9 bases between. Per the germline V gene, CDR1 is MGHDK and CDR2 is SYGVNS. CDR3 nucleotides: TGTGCCAGCAGTAAAGCGCAGGAGCAGTTCTTC. It encodes CASSKAQEQFF.

This clonotype was seen more than once but under ten times. This chain links TRBV25-1 with TRBJ1-2, with 7 bases matching TRBD1. This CDR3 is 14 amino acids long. J gave up 6 bases and V 5 bases, and 9 bases lay outside the gene matches. Germline CDR1 and CDR2: MGHDK and SYGVNS. In nucleotides, the CDR3 is TGTGCCAGCAGTCCCGGGACAGAATACAATGGCTACACCTTC. Translation gives CASSPGTEYNGYTF.

The rearrangement joins TRBV20-1 to TRBJ1-1; possible D gene TRBD1, 6 bases. The V end was cut by 2 bases, the J end by 6 bases, with 13 bases between. The CDR3 is made up of 13 amino acids. Germline V lookup: CDR1 DFQATT, CDR2 SNEGSKA (reference sequence). CDR3: CSARPSGDPEAFF. The CDR3 region has the DNA TGCAGTGCTAGACCCTCAGGGGACCCTGAAGCTTTCTTT.

The chain combines TRBV3-1 with TRBJ2-1, with TRBD2 as a possible D gene (6 bases). The CDR3 extends over 14 amino acids. Per germline, CDR1 LGHDT and CDR2 YNNKEL (reference sequence). Trimming removed 4 bases at V and 7 bases at J, with 14 bases between. DNA of the CDR3: TGTGCCAGCAGCCCCCGGACTATGGTGAATGAGCAGTTCTTC. It translates to CASSPRTMVNEQFF.

V and J are TRBV20-1 and TRBJ2-4; D is perhaps TRBD1 (5 bases). The tail of the sequence fits TRBJ2-7 better, so the J call may be wrong. CDR3 size: 13 residues. Germline CDR1 reads DFQATT; CDR2 reads SNEGSKA (reference sequence). CDR3 residues: CSAPPTGIYEQYF. CDR3 bases: TGCAGTGCTCCCCCCACAGGAATCTACGAGCAGTACTTC.

This clonotype occurred a few times. The V gene is TRBV12-3 or TRBV12-4, the J gene TRBJ2-7; TRBD1 matches at 8 bases. The CDR3 has 19 amino acids. Trimming at V came to 2 bases and at J to 3 bases, leaving 18 bases not matched to a gene. CDR3 residues: CASSLRGTGWGVRFYEQYF. The CDR3 region has the DNA TGTGCCAGCAGTTTACGGGGGACAGGTTGGGGTGTTAGATTCTACGAGCAGTACTTC.

This clonotype was observed a handful of times. The chain links TRBV5-1 to TRBJ2-1, with D perhaps TRBD1 (5 bases). This CDR3 is 13 amino acids long. The V and J ends lost 1 base and 13 bases respectively, with 15 bases between them. The germline V gene has CDR1 SGHRS and CDR2 YFSETQ. CDR3 sequence: CASSLTGALPQFF. The CDR3 DNA is TGCGCCAGCAGCTTGACAGGTGCCCTCCCCCAGTTCTTC.

The chain joins TRBV3-1 to TRBJ2-1; D not resolved. The CDR3 totals 15 residues. CDR1 LGHDT and CDR2 YNNKEL come from the germline V gene (reference sequence). V gave up 0 bases and J gave up 5 bases, with 11 bases separating them. The CDR3 region has the DNA TGTGCCAGCAGCCAAGAGTGGTCTCTTCACAATGAGCAGTTCTTC. Residues: CASSQEWSLHNEQFF.

A note on this clonotype: The DNA is left out, because the CDR3 cannot be placed on it with certainty; the CDR3 is given as TCRdb lists it. The rearrangement joins TRBV21-1 to TRBJ2-1. TRBV21-1 is marked as a pseudogene. With termini counted, the CDR3 has 16 amino acids. CDR3 sequence reads: CASSNFGRGAYNEQFF.

This clonotype was recorded many times. The chain combines TRBV6-6 with TRBJ2-1, with 10 bases matching TRBD2. The CDR3 length is 14 residues. Germline CDR1 and CDR2: MNHNY and SVGAGI (reference sequence). The ends lost 5 bases at V and 4 bases at J; junction bases unmatched: 2. The CDR3 loop reads CASSATSGYNEQFF. DNA for the CDR3: TGTGCCAGCAGTGCGACTAGCGGGTACAATGAGCAGTTCTTC.

Only one count was recorded for this clonotype. The V and J genes are TRBV12-3 or TRBV12-4 and TRBJ2-2; 11 bases match TRBD2. The CDR3 is 16 residues long. The trim removed 6 bases at V and 4 bases at J, leaving 7 bases unmatched. CDR3 region: CASSDTSGGGTGELFF. The CDR3 nucleotides read TGTGCCAGCAGCGACACTAGCGGGGGAGGCACCGGGGAGCTGTTTTTT.